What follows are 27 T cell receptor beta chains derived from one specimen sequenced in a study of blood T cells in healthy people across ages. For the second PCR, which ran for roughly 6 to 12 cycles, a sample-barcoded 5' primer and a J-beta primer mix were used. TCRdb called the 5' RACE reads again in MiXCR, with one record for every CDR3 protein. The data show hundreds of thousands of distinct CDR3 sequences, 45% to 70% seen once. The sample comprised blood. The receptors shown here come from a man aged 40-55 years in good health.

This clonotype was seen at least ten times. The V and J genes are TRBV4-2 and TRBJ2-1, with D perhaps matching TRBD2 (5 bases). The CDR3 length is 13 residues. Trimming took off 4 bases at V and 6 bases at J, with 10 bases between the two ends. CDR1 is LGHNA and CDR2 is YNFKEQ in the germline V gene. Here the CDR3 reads CASSLGLGNEQFF. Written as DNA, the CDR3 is TGTGCCAGCAGCCTAGGACTGGGCAATGAGCAGTTCTTC.

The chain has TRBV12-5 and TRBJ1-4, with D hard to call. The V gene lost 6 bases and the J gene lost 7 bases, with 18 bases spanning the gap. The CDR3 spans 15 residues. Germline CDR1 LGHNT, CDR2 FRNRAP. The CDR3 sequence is CASGRSENGPEKLFF. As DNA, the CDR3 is TGTGCTAGTGGCCGCAGCGAGAATGGCCCTGAAAAACTGTTTTTT.

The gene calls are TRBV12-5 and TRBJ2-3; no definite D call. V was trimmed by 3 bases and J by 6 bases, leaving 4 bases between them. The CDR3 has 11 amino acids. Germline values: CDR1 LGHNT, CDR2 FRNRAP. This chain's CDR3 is CASGLTDTQYF. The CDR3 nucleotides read TGTGCTAGTGGTTTAACGGATACGCAGTATTTT.

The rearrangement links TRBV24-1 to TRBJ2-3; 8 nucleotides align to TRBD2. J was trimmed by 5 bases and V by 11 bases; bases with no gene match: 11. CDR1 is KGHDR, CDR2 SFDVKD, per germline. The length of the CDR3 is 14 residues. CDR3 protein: CASSSGLREDTQYF. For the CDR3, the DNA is TGTGCCAGCTCTAGCGGGCTGCGGGAAGATACGCAGTATTTT.

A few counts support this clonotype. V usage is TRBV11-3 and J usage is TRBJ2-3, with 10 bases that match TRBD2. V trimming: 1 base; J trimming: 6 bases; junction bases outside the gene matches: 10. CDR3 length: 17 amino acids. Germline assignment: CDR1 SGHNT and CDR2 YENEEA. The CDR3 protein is CASSLVISLAGVDTQYF. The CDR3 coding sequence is TGTGCCAGCAGCTTAGTAATCTCCCTAGCGGGAGTGGATACGCAGTATTTT.

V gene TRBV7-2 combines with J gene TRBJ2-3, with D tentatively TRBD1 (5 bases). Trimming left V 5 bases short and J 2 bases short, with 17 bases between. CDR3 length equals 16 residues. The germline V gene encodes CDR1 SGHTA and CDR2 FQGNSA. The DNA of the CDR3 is TGTGCCAGCAGCCAGGGCATAAACTTAAACACAGATACGCAGTATTTT. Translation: CASSQGINLNTDTQYF.

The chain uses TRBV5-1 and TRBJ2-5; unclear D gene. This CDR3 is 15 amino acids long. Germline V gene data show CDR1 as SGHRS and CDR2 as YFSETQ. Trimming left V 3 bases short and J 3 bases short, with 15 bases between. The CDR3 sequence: CASSYEGWGKETQYF. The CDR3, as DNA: TGCGCCAGCAGCTACGAAGGTTGGGGAAAAGAGACCCAGTACTTC.

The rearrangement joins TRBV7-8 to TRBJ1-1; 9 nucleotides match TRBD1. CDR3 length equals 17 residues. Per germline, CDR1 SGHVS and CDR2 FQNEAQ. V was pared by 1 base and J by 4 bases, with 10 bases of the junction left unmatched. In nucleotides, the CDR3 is TGTGCCAGCAGCTTAGGGCGGACAGGGGTTGGTGGCACTGAAGCTTTCTTT. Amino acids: CASSLGRTGVGGTEAFF.

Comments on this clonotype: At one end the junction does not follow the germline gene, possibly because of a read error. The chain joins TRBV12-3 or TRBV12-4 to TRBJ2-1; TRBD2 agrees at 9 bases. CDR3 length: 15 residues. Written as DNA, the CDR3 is TGCGCCAGCGGAACGGGACGAGCGGGAGGAGGTGAGCAGTTCTTC. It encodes CASGTGRAGGGEQFF.

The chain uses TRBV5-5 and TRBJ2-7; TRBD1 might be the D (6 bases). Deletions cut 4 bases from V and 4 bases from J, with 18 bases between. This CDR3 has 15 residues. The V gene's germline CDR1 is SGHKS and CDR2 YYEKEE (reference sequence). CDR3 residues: CASSISQGRQYEQYF. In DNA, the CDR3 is TGTGCCAGCAGCATCTCACAGGGTAGACAATACGAGCAGTACTTC.

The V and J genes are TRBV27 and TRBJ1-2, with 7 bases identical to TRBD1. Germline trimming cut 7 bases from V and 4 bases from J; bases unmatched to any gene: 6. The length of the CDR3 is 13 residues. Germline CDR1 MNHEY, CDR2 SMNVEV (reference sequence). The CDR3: CASTPGGAYGYTF. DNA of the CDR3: TGTGCCAGCACCCCAGGGGGAGCCTATGGCTACACCTTC.

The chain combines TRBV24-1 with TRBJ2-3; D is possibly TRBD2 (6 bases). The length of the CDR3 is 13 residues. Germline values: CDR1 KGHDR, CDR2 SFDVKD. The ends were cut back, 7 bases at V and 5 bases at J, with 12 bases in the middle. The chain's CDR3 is CATRDRGIDTQYF. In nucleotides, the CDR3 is TGTGCCACCAGGGATCGGGGGATAGATACGCAGTATTTT.

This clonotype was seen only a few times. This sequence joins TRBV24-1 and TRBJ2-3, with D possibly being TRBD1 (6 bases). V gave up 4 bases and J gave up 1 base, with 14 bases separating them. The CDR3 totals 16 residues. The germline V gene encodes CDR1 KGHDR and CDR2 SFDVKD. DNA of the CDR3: TGTGCCACCAGTGACCCGGACAGCCTCGGCACAGATACGCAGTATTTT. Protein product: CATSDPDSLGTDTQYF.

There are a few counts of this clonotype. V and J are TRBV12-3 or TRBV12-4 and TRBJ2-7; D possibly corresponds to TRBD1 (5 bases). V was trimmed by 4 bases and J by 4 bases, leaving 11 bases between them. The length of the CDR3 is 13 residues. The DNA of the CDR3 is TGTGCCAGCAGTTCGGCAGGGCGGTACGAGCAGTACTTC. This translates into CASSSAGRYEQYF.

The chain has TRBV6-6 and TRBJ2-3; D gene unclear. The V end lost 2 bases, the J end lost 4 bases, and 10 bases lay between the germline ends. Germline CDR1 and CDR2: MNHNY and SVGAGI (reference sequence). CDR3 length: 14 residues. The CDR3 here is CASSYAGPPDTQYF. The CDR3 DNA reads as TGTGCCAGCAGTTACGCCGGTCCCCCAGATACGCAGTATTTT.

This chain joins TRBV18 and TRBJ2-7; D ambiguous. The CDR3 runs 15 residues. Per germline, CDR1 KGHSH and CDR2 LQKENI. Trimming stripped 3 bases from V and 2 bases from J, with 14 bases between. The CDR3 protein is CASSPRGRSAYEQYF. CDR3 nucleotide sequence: TGTGCCAGCTCACCCCGAGGACGAAGTGCCTACGAGCAGTACTTC.

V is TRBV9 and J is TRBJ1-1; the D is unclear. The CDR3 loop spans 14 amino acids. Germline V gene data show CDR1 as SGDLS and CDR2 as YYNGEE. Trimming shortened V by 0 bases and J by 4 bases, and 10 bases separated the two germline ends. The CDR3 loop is CASSVVMDITEAFF. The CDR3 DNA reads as TGTGCCAGCAGCGTAGTGATGGATATCACTGAAGCTTTCTTT. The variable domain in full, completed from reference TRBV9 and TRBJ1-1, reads DSGVTQTPKHLITATGQRVTLRCSPRSGDLSVYWYQQSLDQGLQFLIQYYNGEERAKGNILERFSAQQFPDLHSELNLSSLELGDSALYFCASSVVMDITEAFFGQGTRLTVV.

CDR3 coding DNA: TGTGCCAGCTCACCACCTTCGGGAATTTGGGAGACCCAGTACTTC. Translated, it gives CASSPPSGIWETQYF. The chain has TRBV18 and TRBJ2-7, with D possibly being TRBD2 (5 bases). The DNA end is more similar to TRBJ2-5, so the J call may be wrong. CDR1 is KGHSH, CDR2 LQKENI, per germline. The CDR3 spans 15 residues.

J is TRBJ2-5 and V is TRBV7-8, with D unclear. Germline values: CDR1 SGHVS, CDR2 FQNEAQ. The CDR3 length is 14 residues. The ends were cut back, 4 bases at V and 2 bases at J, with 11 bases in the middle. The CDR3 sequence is CASSSTRLQETQYF. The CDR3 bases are TGTGCCAGCAGCTCCACACGGCTTCAAGAGACCCAGTACTTC.

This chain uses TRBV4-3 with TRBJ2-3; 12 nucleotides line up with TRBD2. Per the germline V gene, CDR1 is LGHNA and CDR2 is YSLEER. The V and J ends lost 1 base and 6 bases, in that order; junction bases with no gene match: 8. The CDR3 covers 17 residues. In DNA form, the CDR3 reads TGCGCCAGCAGCCAAGCCTCCGGACTAGCGGGATCGGATACGCAGTATTTT. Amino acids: CASSQASGLAGSDTQYF.

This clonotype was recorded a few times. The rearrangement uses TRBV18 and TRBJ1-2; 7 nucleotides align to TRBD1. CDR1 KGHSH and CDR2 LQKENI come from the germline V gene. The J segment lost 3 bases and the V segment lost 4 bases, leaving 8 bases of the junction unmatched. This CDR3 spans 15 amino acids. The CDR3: CASSLSRQGDYGYTF. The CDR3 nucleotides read TGTGCCAGCTCACTAAGTCGACAGGGAGACTATGGCTACACCTTC. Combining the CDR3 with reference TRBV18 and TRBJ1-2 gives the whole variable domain NAGVMQNPRHLVRRRGQEARLRCSPMKGHSHVYWYRQLPEEGLKFMVYLQKENIIDESGMPKERFSAEFPKEGPSILRIQQVVRGDSAAYFCASSLSRQGDYGYTFGSGTRLTVV.

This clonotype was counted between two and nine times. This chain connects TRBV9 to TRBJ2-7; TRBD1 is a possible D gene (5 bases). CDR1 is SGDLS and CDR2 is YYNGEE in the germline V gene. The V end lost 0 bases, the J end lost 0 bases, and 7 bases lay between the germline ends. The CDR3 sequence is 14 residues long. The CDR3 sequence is CASSVADSSYEQYF. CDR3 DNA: TGTGCCAGCAGCGTAGCAGACAGCTCCTACGAGCAGTACTTC.

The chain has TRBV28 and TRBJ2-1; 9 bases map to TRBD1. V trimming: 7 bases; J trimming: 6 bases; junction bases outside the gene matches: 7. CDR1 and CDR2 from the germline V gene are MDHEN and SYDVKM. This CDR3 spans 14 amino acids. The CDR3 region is CASKLEDRGNEQFF. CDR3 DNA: TGTGCCAGCAAATTGGAGGACAGGGGCAATGAGCAGTTCTTC.

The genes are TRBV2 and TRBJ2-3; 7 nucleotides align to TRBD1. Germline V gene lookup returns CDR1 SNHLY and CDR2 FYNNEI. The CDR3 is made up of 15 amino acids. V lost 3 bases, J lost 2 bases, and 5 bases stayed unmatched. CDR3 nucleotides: TGTGCCAGCAGTGACGACAGGGAATACACAGATACGCAGTATTTT. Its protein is CASSDDREYTDTQYF.

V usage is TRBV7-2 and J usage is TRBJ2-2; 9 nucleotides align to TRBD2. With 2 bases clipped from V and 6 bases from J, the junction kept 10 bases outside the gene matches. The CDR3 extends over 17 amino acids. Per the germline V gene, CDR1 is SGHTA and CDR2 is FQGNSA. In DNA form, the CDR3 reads TGTGCCAGCAGCTTATTAAGAAGGACTAGCGAACCCGGGGAGCTGTTTTTT. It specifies CASSLLRRTSEPGELFF. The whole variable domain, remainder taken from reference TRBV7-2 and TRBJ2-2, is GAGVSQSPSNKVTEKGKDVELRCDPISGHTALYWYRQSLGQGLEFLIYFQGNSAPDKSGLPSDRFSAERTGGSVSTLTIQRTQQEDSAVYLCASSLLRRTSEPGELFFGEGSRLTVL.

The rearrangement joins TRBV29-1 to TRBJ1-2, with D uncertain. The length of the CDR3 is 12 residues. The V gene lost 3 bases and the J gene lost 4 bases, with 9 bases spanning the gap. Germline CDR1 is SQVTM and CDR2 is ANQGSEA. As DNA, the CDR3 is TGCAGCGTTGAGCGGGTTCTCTATGGCTACACCTTC. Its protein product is CSVERVLYGYTF.

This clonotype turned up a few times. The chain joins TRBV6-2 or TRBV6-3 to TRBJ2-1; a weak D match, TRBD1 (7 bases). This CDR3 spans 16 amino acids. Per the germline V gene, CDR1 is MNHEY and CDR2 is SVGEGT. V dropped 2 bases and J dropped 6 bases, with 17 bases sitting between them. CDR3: CASSYSAAGGRNEQFF. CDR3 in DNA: TGTGCCAGCAGTTACAGCGCTGCAGGGGGGCGCAATGAGCAGTTCTTC.